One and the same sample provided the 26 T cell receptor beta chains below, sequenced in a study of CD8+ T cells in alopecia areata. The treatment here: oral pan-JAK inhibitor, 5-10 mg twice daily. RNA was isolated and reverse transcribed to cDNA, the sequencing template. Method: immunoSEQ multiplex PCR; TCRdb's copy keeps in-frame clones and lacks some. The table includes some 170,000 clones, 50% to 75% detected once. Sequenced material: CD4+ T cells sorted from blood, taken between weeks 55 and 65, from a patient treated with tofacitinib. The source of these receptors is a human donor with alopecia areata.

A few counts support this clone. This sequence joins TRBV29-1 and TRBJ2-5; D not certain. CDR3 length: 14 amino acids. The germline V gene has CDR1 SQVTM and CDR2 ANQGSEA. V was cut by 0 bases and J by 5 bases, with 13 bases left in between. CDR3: CSVEDLTVLETQYF. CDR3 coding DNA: TGCAGCGTTGAAGATCTAACAGTCTTGGAGACCCAGTACTTC.

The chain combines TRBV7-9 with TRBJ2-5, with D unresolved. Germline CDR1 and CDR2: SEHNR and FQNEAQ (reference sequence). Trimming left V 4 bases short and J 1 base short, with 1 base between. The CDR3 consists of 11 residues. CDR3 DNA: TGTGCCAGCAGCTCCCAAGAGACCCAGTACTTC. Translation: CASSSQETQYF.

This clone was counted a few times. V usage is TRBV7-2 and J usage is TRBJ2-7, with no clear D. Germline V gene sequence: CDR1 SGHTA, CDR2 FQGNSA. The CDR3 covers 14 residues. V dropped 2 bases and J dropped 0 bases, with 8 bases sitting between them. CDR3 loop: CASSLLAASYEQYF. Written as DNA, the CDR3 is TGTGCCAGCAGCTTATTGGCAGCCTCCTACGAGCAGTACTTC.

The CDR3 spells CSVQTSGVTDTQYF. The CDR3 DNA follows: TGCAGCGTCCAAACTAGCGGGGTAACAGATACGCAGTATTTT. The chain uses TRBV29-1 and TRBJ2-3; TRBD2 aligns across 10 bases. From germline, CDR1 is SQVTM and CDR2 ANQGSEA. J lost 3 bases, V lost 6 bases, and 6 bases had no gene match. CDR3 length: 14 residues.

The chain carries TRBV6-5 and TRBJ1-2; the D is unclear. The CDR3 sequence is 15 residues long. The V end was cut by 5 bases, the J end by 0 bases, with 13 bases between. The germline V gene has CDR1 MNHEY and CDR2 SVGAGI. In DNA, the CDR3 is TGTGCCAGCAGTCCAACACAGCCATCTAACTATGGCTACACCTTC. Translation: CASSPTQPSNYGYTF.

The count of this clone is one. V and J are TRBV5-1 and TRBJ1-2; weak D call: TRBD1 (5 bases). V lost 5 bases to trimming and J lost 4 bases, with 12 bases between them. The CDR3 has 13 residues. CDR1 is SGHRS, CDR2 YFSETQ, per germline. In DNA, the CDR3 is TGCGCCAGCAGGAAAGGGGAGGTCTATGGCTACACCTTC. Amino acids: CASRKGEVYGYTF.

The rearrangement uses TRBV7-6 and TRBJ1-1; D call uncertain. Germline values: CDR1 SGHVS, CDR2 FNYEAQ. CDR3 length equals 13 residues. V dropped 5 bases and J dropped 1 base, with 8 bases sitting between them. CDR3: CASSIDTNTEAFF. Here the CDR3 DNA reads TGTGCCAGCAGCATAGACACGAACACTGAAGCTTTCTTT.

The CDR3 coding sequence is TGCAGCGCCCGAGGTCCGAATAGCAATCAGCCCCAGCATTTT. Protein: CSARGPNSNQPQHF. The chain uses TRBV29-1 and TRBJ1-5; the D is unclear. The CDR3 is 14 residues long. Per germline, CDR1 SQVTM and CDR2 ANQGSEA. Trimming pared 7 bases from V and 0 bases from J, leaving 13 bases between.

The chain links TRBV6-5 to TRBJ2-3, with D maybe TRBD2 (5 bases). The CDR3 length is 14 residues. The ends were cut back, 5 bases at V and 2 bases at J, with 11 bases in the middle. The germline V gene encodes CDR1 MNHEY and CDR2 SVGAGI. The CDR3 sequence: CASSPDWSTDTQYF. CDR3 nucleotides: TGTGCCAGCAGTCCGGACTGGTCCACAGATACGCAGTATTTT.

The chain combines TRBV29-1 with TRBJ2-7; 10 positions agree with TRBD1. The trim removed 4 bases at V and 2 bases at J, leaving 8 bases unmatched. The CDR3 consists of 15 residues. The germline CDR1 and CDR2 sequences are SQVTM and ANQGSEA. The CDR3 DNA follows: TGCAGCGTTGCTGTGGCCGGGACAGGGGCCTACGAGCAGTACTTC. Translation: CSVAVAGTGAYEQYF.

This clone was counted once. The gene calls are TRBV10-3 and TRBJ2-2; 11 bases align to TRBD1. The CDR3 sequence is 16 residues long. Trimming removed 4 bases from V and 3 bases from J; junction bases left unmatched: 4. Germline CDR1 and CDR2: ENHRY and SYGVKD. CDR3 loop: CAISGTGGRDTGELFF. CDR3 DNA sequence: TGTGCCATCAGTGGGACAGGGGGCAGGGACACCGGGGAGCTGTTTTTT.

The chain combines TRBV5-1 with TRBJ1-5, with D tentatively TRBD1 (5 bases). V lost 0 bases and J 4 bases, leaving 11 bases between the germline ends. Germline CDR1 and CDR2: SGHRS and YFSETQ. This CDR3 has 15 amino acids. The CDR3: CASSLAGTDNQPQHF. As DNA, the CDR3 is TGCGCCAGCAGCTTGGCCGGGACGGATAATCAGCCCCAGCATTTT.

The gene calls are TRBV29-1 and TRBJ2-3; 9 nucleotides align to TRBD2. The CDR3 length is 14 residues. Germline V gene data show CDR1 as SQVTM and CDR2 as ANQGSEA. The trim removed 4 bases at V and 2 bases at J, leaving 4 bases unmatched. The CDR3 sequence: CSVVLAGATDTQYF. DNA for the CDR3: TGCAGCGTTGTTTTAGCGGGGGCCACAGATACGCAGTATTTT.

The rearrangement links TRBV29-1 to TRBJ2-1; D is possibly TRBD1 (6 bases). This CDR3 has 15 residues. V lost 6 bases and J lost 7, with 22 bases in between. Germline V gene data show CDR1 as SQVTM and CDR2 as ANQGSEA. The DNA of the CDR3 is TGCAGCGTCGTAGCCGGGACACCCCCTTGGAATGAGCAGTTCTTC. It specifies CSVVAGTPPWNEQFF.

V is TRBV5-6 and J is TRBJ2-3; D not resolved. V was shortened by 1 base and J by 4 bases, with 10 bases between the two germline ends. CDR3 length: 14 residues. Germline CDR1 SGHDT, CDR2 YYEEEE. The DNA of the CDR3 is TGTGCCAGCAGCTTGCGGCTCCGGGCAGATACGCAGTATTTT. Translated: CASSLRLRADTQYF.

DNA for the CDR3: TGCAGCGCAGGGTGGGGGGACTACAATGAGCAGTTCTTC. It codes for CSAGWGDYNEQFF. The V call is TRBV29-1, the J call TRBJ2-1, with a weak D call TRBD2 (6 bases). V gave up 7 bases and J gave up 3 bases, with 13 bases separating them. CDR1 is SQVTM and CDR2 is ANQGSEA in the germline V gene. This CDR3 is built from 13 residues.

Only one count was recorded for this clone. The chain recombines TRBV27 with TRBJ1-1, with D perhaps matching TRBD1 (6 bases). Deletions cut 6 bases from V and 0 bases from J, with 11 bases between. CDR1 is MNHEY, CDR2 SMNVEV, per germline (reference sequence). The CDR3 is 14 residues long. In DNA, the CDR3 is TGTGCCAGCAGCAATCAGGGGATGAACACTGAAGCTTTCTTT. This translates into CASSNQGMNTEAFF.

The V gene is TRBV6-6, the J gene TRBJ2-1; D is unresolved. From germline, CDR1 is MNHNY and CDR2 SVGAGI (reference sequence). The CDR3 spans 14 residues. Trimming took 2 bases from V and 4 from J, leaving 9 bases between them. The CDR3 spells CASSYGGVYNEQFF. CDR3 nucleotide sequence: TGTGCCAGCAGTTACGGTGGAGTTTACAATGAGCAGTTCTTC.

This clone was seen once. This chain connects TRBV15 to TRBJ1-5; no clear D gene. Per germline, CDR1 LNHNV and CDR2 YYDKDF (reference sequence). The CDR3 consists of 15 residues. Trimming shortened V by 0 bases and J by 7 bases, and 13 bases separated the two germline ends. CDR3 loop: CATSRDPELSQPQHF. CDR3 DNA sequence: TGTGCCACCAGCAGAGATCCGGAGTTGAGCCAGCCCCAGCATTTT. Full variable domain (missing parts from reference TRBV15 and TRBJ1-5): DAMVIQNPRYQVTQFGKPVTLSCSQTLNHNVMYWYQQKSSQAPKLLFHYYDKDFNNEADTPDNFQSRRPNTSFCFLDIRSPGLGDTAMYLCATSRDPELSQPQHFGDGTRLSIL.

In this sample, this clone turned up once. The CDR3 spells CAQGQGDYGYTF. CDR3 DNA sequence: TGTGCCCAAGGACAGGGGGACTATGGCTACACCTTC. This chain links TRBV30 with TRBJ1-2; 10 bases line up with TRBD1. This CDR3 has 12 residues. Germline trimming cut 8 bases from V and 3 bases from J; bases unmatched to any gene: 3. Per the germline V gene, CDR1 is GTSNPN and CDR2 is SVGIG (reference sequence).

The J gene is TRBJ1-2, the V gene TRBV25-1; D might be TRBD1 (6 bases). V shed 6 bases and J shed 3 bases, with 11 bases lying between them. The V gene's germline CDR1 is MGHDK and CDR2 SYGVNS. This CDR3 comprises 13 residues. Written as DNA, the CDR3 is TGTGCCAGCAGAGAAGCAGGGGACTATGGCTACACCTTC. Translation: CASREAGDYGYTF.

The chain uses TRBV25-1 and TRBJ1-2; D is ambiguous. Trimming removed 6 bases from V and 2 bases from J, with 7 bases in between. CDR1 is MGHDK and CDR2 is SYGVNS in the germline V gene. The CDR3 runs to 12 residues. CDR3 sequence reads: CASRGKNYGYTF. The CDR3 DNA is TGTGCCAGCAGGGGCAAAAACTATGGCTACACCTTC.

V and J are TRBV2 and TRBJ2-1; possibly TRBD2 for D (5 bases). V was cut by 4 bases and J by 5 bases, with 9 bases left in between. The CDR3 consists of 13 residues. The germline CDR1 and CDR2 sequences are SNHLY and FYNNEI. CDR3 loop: CASSAERHNEQFF. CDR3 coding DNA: TGTGCCAGCAGTGCCGAGCGGCACAATGAGCAGTTCTTC.

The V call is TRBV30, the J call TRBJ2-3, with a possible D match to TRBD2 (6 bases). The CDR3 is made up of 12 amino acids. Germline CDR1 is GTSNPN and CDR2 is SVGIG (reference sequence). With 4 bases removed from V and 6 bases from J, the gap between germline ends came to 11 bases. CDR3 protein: CAWTRLDDTQYF. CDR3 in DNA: TGTGCCTGGACCCGACTAGATGATACGCAGTATTTT.

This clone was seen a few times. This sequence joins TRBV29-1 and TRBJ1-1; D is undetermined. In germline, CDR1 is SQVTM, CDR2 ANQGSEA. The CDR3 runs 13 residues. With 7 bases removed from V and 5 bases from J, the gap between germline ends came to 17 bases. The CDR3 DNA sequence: TGCAGCGGTACCTTGGCGAAGGGAACTGAAGCTTTCTTT. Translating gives CSGTLAKGTEAFF.

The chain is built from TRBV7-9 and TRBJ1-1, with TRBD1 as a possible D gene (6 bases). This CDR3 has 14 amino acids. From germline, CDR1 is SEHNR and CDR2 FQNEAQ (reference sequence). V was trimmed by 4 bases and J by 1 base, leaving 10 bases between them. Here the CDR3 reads CASSSQGTNTEAFF. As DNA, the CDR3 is TGTGCCAGCAGCTCACAGGGCACGAACACTGAAGCTTTCTTT. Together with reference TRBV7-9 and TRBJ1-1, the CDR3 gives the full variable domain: DTGVSQNPRHKITKRGQNVTFRCDPISEHNRLYWYRQTLGQGPEFLTYFQNEAQLEKSRLLSDRFSAERPKGSFSTLEIQRTEQGDSAMYLCASSSQGTNTEAFFGQGTRLTVV.